This is a list of T cell receptor beta chains from one sample in a study of blood T cell repertoires in COVID-19. Some clones are missing from TCRdb's copy, which holds only in-frame ones; the method was immunoSEQ multiplex PCR. The repertoire holds fewer than 200,000 clones, with approximately 85% as singletons. Sequences were obtained from peripheral blood. All receptors come from a woman older than 75 with acute or convalescent COVID-19. Both conserved end residues are part of each CDR3. A D gene is named only where the DNA matches it firmly. The size of a clone is reported for some rows only, either as once, few or many, or as a class for expanded clones.

V: TRBV7-9
size: .
J: TRBJ2-4
D: TRBD2
CDR3: CASSLDPGLAGNIQYF
DNA: TGTGCCAGCAGCTTGGATCCGGGACTAGCGGGGAACATTCAGTACTTC

V: TRBV7-2
size: .
J: TRBJ2-5
D: .
CDR3: CASSLDRYQETQYF
DNA: TGTGCCAGCAGCCTCGACAGGTACCAAGAGACCCAGTACTTC

V: TRBV5-5
size: few
J: TRBJ1-2
D: .
CDR3: CASSLTEGQIYGYTF
DNA: TGTGCCAGCAGCTTGACGGAGGGCCAAATCTATGGCTACACCTTC

V: TRBV30
size: .
J: TRBJ1-2
D: .
CDR3: CAWGGGGLGYTF
DNA: TGTGCCTGGGGGGGAGGGGGACTTGGCTACACCTTC

V: TRBV5-8
size: .
J: TRBJ2-3
D: TRBD1
CDR3: CASSIGQASTDTQYF
DNA: TGTGCCAGCAGTATTGGACAGGCTAGCACAGATACGCAGTATTTT

V: TRBV11-2
size: .
J: TRBJ1-3
D: TRBD1
CDR3: CASSPGRDSLSGNTIYF
DNA: TGTGCCAGCAGCCCCGGGCGGGACAGCCTCTCTGGAAACACCATATATTTT

V: TRBV9
size: .
J: TRBJ2-3
D: TRBD2
CDR3: CASSVVAGTTGQYF
DNA: TGTGCCAGCAGCGTAGTGGCAGGGACTACCGGGCAGTATTTT

V: TRBV2
size: .
J: TRBJ1-5
D: TRBD1
CDR3: CASSEGRDRSWPQHF
DNA: TGTGCCAGCAGTGAAGGCCGGGACAGGTCATGGCCCCAGCATTTT

V: TRBV12-5
size: .
J: TRBJ2-1
D: .
CDR3: CASGRLAYNEQFF
DNA: TGTGCTAGTGGACGACTAGCCTACAATGAGCAGTTCTTC

V: TRBV24-1
size: .
J: TRBJ2-5
D: .
CDR3: CATSDPRTAGETQYF
DNA: TGTGCCACCAGTGATCCCCGGACCGCGGGAGAGACCCAGTACTTC

V: TRBV4-3
size: .
J: TRBJ2-5
D: TRBD1
CDR3: CASSQTQGAQETQYF
DNA: TGCGCCAGCAGCCAGACACAGGGGGCCCAAGAGACCCAGTACTTC

V: TRBV9
size: .
J: TRBJ2-5
D: TRBD2
CDR3: CASSPRGTSNTETQYF
DNA: TGTGCCAGCAGCCCGAGGGGGACTAGCAACACAGAGACCCAGTACTTC

V: TRBV21-1
size: few
J: TRBJ1-1
D: .
CDR3: CASSKARDPLNTEAFF
DNA: TGTGCCAGCAGCAAAGCGCGGGACCCCTTGAACACTGAAGCTTTCTTT

V: TRBV5-6
size: .
J: TRBJ2-7
D: TRBD1
CDR3: CASSRGQAGEQYF
DNA: TGTGCCAGCAGTCGGGGACAGGCGGGCGAGCAGTACTTC

V: TRBV11-1
size: once
J: TRBJ1-1
D: .
CDR3: CASSFPGGKAFF
DNA: TGTGCCAGCAGCTTTCCGGGGGGGAAGGCTTTCTTT

V: TRBV21-1
size: .
J: TRBJ1-2
D: .
CDR3: CASSKLGGAQDGYTF
DNA: TGTGCCAGCAGCAAATTAGGGGGCGCGCAGGACGGCTACACCTTC

V: TRBV7-3
size: .
J: TRBJ2-3
D: .
CDR3: CASSLMGPWVDTQYF
DNA: TGTGCCAGCAGCTTAATGGGGCCCTGGGTAGATACGCAGTATTTT

V: TRBV11-2
size: .
J: TRBJ2-3
D: .
CDR3: CASTKGRGTQYF
DNA: TGTGCCAGCACCAAAGGGAGAGGGACGCAGTATTTT

V: TRBV18
size: .
J: TRBJ2-7
D: .
CDR3: CASSPPSVRGAGEQYF
DNA: TGTGCCAGCTCACCACCCTCCGTACGGGGGGCGGGCGAGCAGTACTTC

V: TRBV5-4
size: .
J: TRBJ2-3
D: TRBD1
CDR3: CASSPRQGIPTDTQYF
DNA: TGTGCCAGCAGCCCTCGACAGGGAATCCCCACAGATACGCAGTATTTT

V: TRBV3-1/TRBV3-2
size: .
J: TRBJ1-2
D: .
CDR3: CASSQEARNYGYTF
DNA: TGTGCCAGCAGCCAAGAAGCGAGGAACTATGGCTACACCTTC

V: TRBV19
size: .
J: TRBJ2-2
D: TRBD1
CDR3: CASTHTRTGRANTGELFF
DNA: TGTGCCAGTACTCACACCAGGACAGGCCGGGCGAACACCGGGGAGCTGTTTTTT

V: TRBV18
size: .
J: TRBJ2-1
D: TRBD1
CDR3: CASSPIPQGSNEQFF
DNA: TGTGCCAGCTCACCGATCCCACAGGGGTCGAATGAGCAGTTCTTC

V: TRBV11-2
size: .
J: TRBJ1-4
D: .
CDR3: CASSTTGHVREKLFF
DNA: TGTGCCAGCAGCACAACAGGGCATGTTCGTGAAAAACTGTTTTTT

V: TRBV6-5
size: .
J: TRBJ2-5
D: .
CDR3: CASKPGRQGGETQYF
DNA: TGTGCCAGCAAACCCGGCCGGCAGGGGGGAGAGACCCAGTACTTC

V: TRBV7-2
size: many
J: TRBJ2-3
D: TRBD2
CDR3: CASSFQAGGTDTQYF
DNA: TGTGCCAGCAGCTTTCAGGCGGGGGGAACAGATACGCAGTATTTT

V: TRBV5-4
size: .
J: TRBJ2-3
D: TRBD1
CDR3: CASSPGGGRGQSDTQYF
DNA: TGTGCCAGCAGCCCCGGGGGTGGCAGGGGGCAATCAGATACGCAGTATTTT

V: TRBV29-1
size: .
J: TRBJ2-1
D: .
CDR3: CSVAGDWSSYNEQFF
DNA: TGCAGCGTTGCGGGAGATTGGAGCTCCTACAATGAGCAGTTCTTC

V: TRBV19
size: .
J: TRBJ2-4
D: TRBD1
CDR3: CASSPQGATKNIQYF
DNA: TGTGCCAGTAGTCCCCAGGGGGCGACCAAAAACATTCAGTACTTC

V: TRBV11-2
size: .
J: TRBJ1-1
D: .
CDR3: CASSLRGTHNTEAFF
DNA: TGTGCCAGCAGCTTACGAGGGACACATAACACTGAAGCTTTCTTT

V: TRBV5-6
size: .
J: TRBJ1-3
D: .
CDR3: CASSPSGSYSGNTIYF
DNA: TGTGCCAGCAGCCCTAGTGGCTCTTACTCTGGAAACACCATATATTTT

V: TRBV6-6
size: once
J: TRBJ2-5
D: .
CDR3: CASSSTQGQETQYF
DNA: TGTGCCAGCAGTTCAACACAGGGACAAGAGACCCAGTACTTC

V: TRBV7-2
size: .
J: TRBJ2-5
D: TRBD1
CDR3: CASSLVGQGARETQYF
DNA: TGTGCCAGCAGCTTAGTCGGGCAGGGGGCAAGGGAGACCCAGTACTTC

V: TRBV7-9
size: .
J: TRBJ2-7
D: .
CDR3: CASSPSSYEQYF
DNA: TGTGCCAGCAGCCCTAGCTCCTACGAGCAGTACTTC

V: TRBV7-8
size: .
J: TRBJ2-5
D: .
CDR3: CASSASPLASQETQYF
DNA: TGTGCCAGCAGCGCCTCACCTCTAGCGTCCCAAGAGACCCAGTACTTC

V: TRBV7-9
size: .
J: TRBJ2-1
D: TRBD2
CDR3: CASSRTSGRLYNEQFF
DNA: TGTGCCAGCAGCAGGACTAGCGGGAGGCTCTACAATGAGCAGTTCTTC

V: TRBV4-3
size: .
J: TRBJ1-1
D: TRBD1
CDR3: CASSGWDREAFF
DNA: TGCGCCAGCAGCGGGTGGGACAGGGAAGCTTTCTTT

V: TRBV7-6
size: once
J: TRBJ2-1
D: .
CDR3: CASSLVPQGSRGNEQFF
DNA: TGTGCCAGCAGCTTAGTCCCGCAGGGGAGTAGGGGCAATGAGCAGTTCTTC

V: TRBV5-1
size: .
J: TRBJ2-7
D: TRBD2
CDR3: CASRAGTTSSYEQYF
DNA: TGCGCCAGCAGAGCAGGGACTACAAGCTCCTACGAGCAGTACTTC